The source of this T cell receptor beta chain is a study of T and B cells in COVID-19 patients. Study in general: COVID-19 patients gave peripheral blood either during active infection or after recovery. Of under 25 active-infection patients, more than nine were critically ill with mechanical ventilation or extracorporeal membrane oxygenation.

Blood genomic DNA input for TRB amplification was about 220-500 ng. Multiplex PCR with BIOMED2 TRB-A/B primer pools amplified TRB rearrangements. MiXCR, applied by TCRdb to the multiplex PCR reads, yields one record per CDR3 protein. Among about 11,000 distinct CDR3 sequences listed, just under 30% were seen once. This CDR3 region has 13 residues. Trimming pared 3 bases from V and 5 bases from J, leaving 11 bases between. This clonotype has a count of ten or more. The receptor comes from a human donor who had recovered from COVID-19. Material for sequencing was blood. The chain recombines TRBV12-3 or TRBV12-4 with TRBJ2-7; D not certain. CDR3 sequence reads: CASSLLTANEQYF. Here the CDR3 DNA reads TGTGCCAGCAGTTTGTTAACAGCCAACGAGCAGTACTTC.